The clone carrying this TCR beta chain was detected once. Its target is unknown. With V trimmed by 4 bases and J by 12 bases, 11 bases remained unmatched. The CDR3 covers 15 residues. Germline-derived CDR1 and CDR2 are SGHRS and YFSETQ. The entry originates in a study of cytomegalovirus exposure and HLA in healthy donors. Study-level background: The 120 validation repertoires, a later analysis reported, used the same platform as the approximately 730 repertoires from the first cohort.

Study outcomes and limitations: The tendency of first-cohort TCR clusters to co-occur in the 90 to 150 validation repertoires was the finding of a later analysis. Specific recognition of CMV antigens was confirmed in vitro for a few chains (all CMV-associated).

Sequencing used immunoSEQ multiplex PCR; TCRdb keeps in-frame clones, though not all of them. The sample has 90,000 or so clones, approximately 81% seen once. The rearrangement uses TRBV5-1 and TRBJ2-1, with 12 bases fitting TRBD2. This TCR was sampled from a man aged 18 to 29 in good health and CMV-seropositive. The sample consisted of PBMCs. CDR3 amino acids: CASSLATSGGLWQFF. CDR3 DNA sequence: TGCGCCAGCAGCCTGGCGACTAGCGGGGGCCTATGGCAGTTCTTC.